What follows is one T cell receptor beta chain and its context. Germline V gene lookup returns CDR1 MNHEY and CDR2 SMNVEV (reference sequence). The CDR3 extends over 14 amino acids. Trimming removed 9 bases at V and 10 bases at J, with 19 bases between. This sample was taken from a study of patients and donors after allogeneic stem cell transplantation. TCRdb reanalysed the RT-PCR reads using MiXCR and keeps one entry per CDR3 protein. Of approximately 140,000 distinct CDR3 sequences in the sample, over 30% are singletons; the top ten hold less than 60%. The sequenced sample consisted of blood, either unsorted or a sorted T cell fraction (not recorded which). The V gene is TRBV27, the J gene TRBJ1-6; maybe TRBD1 (5 bases). This receptor was identified in a human donor who was either an allogeneic HSCT recipient or a stem cell or donor lymphocyte infusion donor (not recorded which). It is not recorded whose cells these are; they may come from a transplant donor. Here the CDR3 reads CASRRGLLNSPLHF. The DNA for the CDR3 is TGTGCCAGTAGGAGGGGCCTGTTGAACTCACCCCTCCACTTT.